This T cell receptor beta chain came from a study of vaccination and CD4 T cells after COVID-19. Study in general: The makeup of the convalescents was six males and four females, two of them Hispanic.

Sequencing of cultured CD4+ T cell DNA used the Oncomine TCR Beta short-read assay. TCRdb recomputed calls from the PCR reads with MiXCR, one row per CDR3 protein. The table has around 16,000 distinct CDR3 sequences, approximately 70% seen once; the top ten hold about a sixth. Germline V gene sequence: CDR1 DFQATT, CDR2 SNEGSKA (reference sequence). The CDR3 totals 15 residues. V lost 6 bases, J lost 5 bases, and 17 bases lay in between. Sample treatment: roughly ten-day PBMC culture with coronavirus spike peptide pools or control peptides (ViraFEST assay). ViraFEST sequenced TCRs after peptide-pool expansion of antigen-specific T cells. This clonotype turned up a few times. Its specificity is unknown.

This sequence joins TRBV20-1 and TRBJ1-6; the D gene is possibly TRBD1 (6 bases). Sequencing was carried out using CD4+ T cells from blood, cultured in vitro. This TCR came from a human donor who had recovered from COVID-19. The CDR3 nucleotides read TGCAGTGCCAATACAGGGTGGTCAAATAATTCACCCCTCCACTTT. It is translated as CSANTGWSNNSPLHF.